The T cell receptor beta chain described here comes from a study of blood T cell repertoires in COVID-19. Study as a whole: Samples came from the United States, Italy and Spain, spanning acute and convalescent COVID-19. T cells, B-cell-depleted T cells, or PBMCs supplied cDNA or gDNA.

The V gene end was trimmed by 1 base and the J gene end by 5 bases; junction bases not matched to a gene: 7. Germline loops: CDR1 LNHNV, CDR2 YYDKDF (reference sequence). This CDR3 spans 16 amino acids. In the original processing: Amplification from reference gene primers served as the basis for estimated nucleated cell counts. TCRdb's copy holds only in-frame clones and misses some; the assay was immunoSEQ multiplex PCR. Clone size and the V and J calls come from that table; the DNA yielded D and trimming. The sample contains 150,000 to 160,000 clones, 65% to 90% of which appear only once. There are a few counts of this clone. Patients from Seattle were sampled longitudinally, starting during active infection.

The receptor was derived from an older woman with COVID-19, enrolled during active disease. This sequence joins TRBV15 and TRBJ2-5; 10 nucleotides line up with TRBD2. Sequencing was done on a sample of peripheral blood. The CDR3 bases are TGTGCCACCAGCAGAGCCGCGGGACTAGCGTTCGAGACCCAGTACTTC. It yields the protein CATSRAAGLAFETQYF.